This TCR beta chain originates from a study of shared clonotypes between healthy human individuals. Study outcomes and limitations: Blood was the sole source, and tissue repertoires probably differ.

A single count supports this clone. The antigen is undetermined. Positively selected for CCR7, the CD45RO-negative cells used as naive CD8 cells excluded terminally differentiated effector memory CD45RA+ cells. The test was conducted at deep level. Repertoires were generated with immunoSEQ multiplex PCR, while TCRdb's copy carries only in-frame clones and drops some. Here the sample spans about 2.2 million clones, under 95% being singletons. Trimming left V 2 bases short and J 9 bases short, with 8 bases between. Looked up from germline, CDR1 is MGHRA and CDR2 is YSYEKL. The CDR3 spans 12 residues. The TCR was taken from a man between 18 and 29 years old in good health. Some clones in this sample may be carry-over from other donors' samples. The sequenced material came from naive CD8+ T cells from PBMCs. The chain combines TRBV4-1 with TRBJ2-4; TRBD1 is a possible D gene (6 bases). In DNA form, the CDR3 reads TGCGCCAGCAGCCAACCCAGGGGCATTCAGTACTTC. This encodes CASSQPRGIQYF.